The 9 T cell receptor beta chains below were found in one sample sequenced in a study of beta chain features in type 1 diabetes. Study-wide points: Within each of all four CD4+ subsets, Type 1 diabetes patients had TCRB CDR3s that were moderately but significantly shorter.

Their antigens are not known. The entirety of the isolated RNA underwent reverse transcription, so expressed TCRB transcripts were sequenced. The table came from immunoSEQ multiplex PCR; TCRdb's copy has only in-frame clones and leaves some out. The sample includes 500,000 to 850,000 clones, around 15% of them seen just once. The specimen was naive CD4+ T cells from blood. Receptors originate from a man aged 18 to 30 with type 1 diabetes.

This chain connects TRBV6-5 to TRBJ2-7; D is ambiguous. Trimming stripped 6 bases from V and 5 bases from J, with 11 bases between. Germline loops: CDR1 MNHEY, CDR2 SVGAGI. This CDR3 has 12 amino acids. The CDR3 DNA is TGTGCCAGCAGGGATCTTAGGGACGAGCAGTACTTC. Its protein product is CASRDLRDEQYF.

This clone turned up a few times. This sequence joins TRBV13 and TRBJ2-1; D is ambiguous. Germline V lookup: CDR1 PRHDT, CDR2 FYEKMQ (reference sequence). With 5 bases removed from V and 9 bases from J, the gap between germline ends came to 11 bases. The CDR3 consists of 12 residues. The chain's CDR3 is CASSPRSPEQFF. The DNA of the CDR3 is TGTGCCAGCAGCCCCCGAAGCCCTGAGCAGTTCTTC.

Only a few counts were recorded for this clone. This chain connects TRBV7-9 to TRBJ2-2; D unclear. V shed 8 bases and J shed 6 bases, with 13 bases lying between them. CDR3 length equals 13 residues. Germline values: CDR1 SEHNR, CDR2 FQNEAQ (reference sequence). In DNA form, the CDR3 reads TGTGCCAGCGGGCTTATCGGCTCCGGGGAGCTGTTTTTT. This gives the protein CASGLIGSGELFF.

This sequence joins TRBV2 and TRBJ1-2; D unresolved. The germline V and J ends were trimmed by 6 bases and 0 bases, with 14 bases remaining between them. This CDR3 has 15 amino acids. CDR1 and CDR2 (germline): SNHLY, FYNNEI. Here the CDR3 reads CASRSDGPANYGYTF. Written as DNA, the CDR3 is TGTGCCAGCAGGTCGGACGGACCAGCTAACTATGGCTACACCTTC.

The rearrangement links TRBV6-5 to TRBJ2-5, with a tentative D call TRBD1 (6 bases). CDR3 length: 15 residues. V was shortened by 2 bases and J by 2 bases, with 12 bases between the two germline ends. CDR1 and CDR2 from the germline V gene are MNHEY and SVGAGI. The CDR3 bases are TGTGCCAGCAGTTACGTAGGAACAGGGCAAGAGACCCAGTACTTC. Translated, it gives CASSYVGTGQETQYF.

This clone was observed a few times. Distinct nucleotide sequences in the sample also encode this CDR3. This chain links TRBV28 with TRBJ2-7; D is undetermined. The V gene's germline CDR1 is MDHEN and CDR2 SYDVKM. The V gene lost 3 bases and the J gene lost 3 bases, with 6 bases spanning the gap. The CDR3 has 12 amino acids. This chain's CDR3 is CASSFRVYEQYF. The CDR3 coding sequence is TGTGCCAGCAGTTTTAGGGTCTACGAGCAGTACTTC.

This clone was detected only a few times. CDR3 DNA: TGTGCCTGGGGGACAGCGGGGATCTCTGGAAACACCATATATTTT. This gives the protein CAWGTAGISGNTIYF. The rearrangement links TRBV30 to TRBJ1-3; 7 positions agree with TRBD1. J gave up 0 bases and V 5 bases, and 7 bases lay outside the gene matches. CDR1 is GTSNPN, CDR2 SVGIG, per germline (reference sequence). CDR3 size: 15 residues. Variable domain in full (rest from reference TRBV30 and TRBJ1-3): SQTIHQWPATLVQPVGSPLSLECTVEGTSNPNLYWYRQAAGRGLQLLFYSVGIGQISSEVPQNLSASRPQDRQFILSSKKLLLSDSGFYLCAWGTAGISGNTIYFGEGSWLTVV.

The table lists this clone with a few counts. DNA of the CDR3: TGTGCCAGCAGCCTACCGACAGGGGACTACGAGCAGTACTTC. This sequence encodes CASSLPTGDYEQYF. The chain has TRBV7-6 and TRBJ2-7, with 8 nucleotides matching TRBD1. V gave up 5 bases and J gave up 3 bases; unmatched junction bases: 6. CDR3 length: 14 amino acids. Germline CDR1 SGHVS, CDR2 FNYEAQ.

J is TRBJ2-7 and V is TRBV15; TRBD1 might be the D (5 bases). This CDR3 contains 14 residues. The germline gives CDR1 LNHNV, CDR2 YYDKDF (reference sequence). V dropped 0 bases and J dropped 2 bases, with 8 bases sitting between them. This CDR3 is CATSRDQGPYEQYF. CDR3 coding DNA: TGTGCCACCAGCAGAGATCAGGGTCCCTACGAGCAGTACTTC.